The clone carrying this TCR beta chain was counted once. 60 Vbeta and 13 Jbeta primers were used in PCR. The data were produced by immunoSEQ multiplex PCR, yet TCRdb's version contains in-frame clones alone and is incomplete. The sample yields over 150,000 clones, around 68% seen once. The sample is drawn from a study of cytomegalovirus exposure and HLA in healthy donors. J was trimmed by 14 bases and V by 1 base; bases with no gene match: 6. The CDR3 is made up of 13 amino acids. The germline V gene encodes CDR1 LNHNV and CDR2 YYDKDF (reference sequence). The sample was PBMCs. The V and J genes are TRBV15 and TRBJ2-1; 9 bases fit TRBD2. The sequence derives from a man over 45 in good health and CMV-seronegative. CDR3 nucleotide sequence: TGTGCCACCAGCAGAGTGGCGGGGGGGCTTGAGTTCTTC. Amino acid sequence: CATSRVAGGLEFF.